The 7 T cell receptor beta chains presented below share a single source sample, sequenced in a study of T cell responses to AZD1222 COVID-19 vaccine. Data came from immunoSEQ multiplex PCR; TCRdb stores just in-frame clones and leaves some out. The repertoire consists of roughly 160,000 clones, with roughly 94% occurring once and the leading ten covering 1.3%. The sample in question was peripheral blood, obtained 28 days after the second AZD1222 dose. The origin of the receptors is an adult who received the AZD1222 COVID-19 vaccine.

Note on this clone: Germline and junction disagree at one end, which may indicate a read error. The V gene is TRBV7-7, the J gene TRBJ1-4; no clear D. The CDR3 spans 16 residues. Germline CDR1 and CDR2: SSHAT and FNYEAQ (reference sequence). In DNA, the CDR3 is TGTGCTAGCAGCACCGCTGACCGCCAGCCTAATGAAAAACTGTTTTTT. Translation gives CASSTADRQPNEKLFF.

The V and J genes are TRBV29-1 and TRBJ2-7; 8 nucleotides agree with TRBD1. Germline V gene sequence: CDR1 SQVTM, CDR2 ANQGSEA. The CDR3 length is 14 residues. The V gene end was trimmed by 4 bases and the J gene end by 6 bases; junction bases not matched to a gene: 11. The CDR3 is CSVAGQGGPFEQYF. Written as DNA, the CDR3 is TGCAGCGTTGCTGGACAGGGTGGTCCCTTCGAGCAGTACTTC.

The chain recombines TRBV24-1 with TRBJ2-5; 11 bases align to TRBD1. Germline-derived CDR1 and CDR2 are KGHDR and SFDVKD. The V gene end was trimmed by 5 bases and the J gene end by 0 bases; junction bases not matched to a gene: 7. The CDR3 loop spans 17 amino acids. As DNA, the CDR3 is TGTGCCACCAGTGTTGGGACAGGGGGTGGGTACCAAGAGACCCAGTACTTC. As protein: CATSVGTGGGYQETQYF.

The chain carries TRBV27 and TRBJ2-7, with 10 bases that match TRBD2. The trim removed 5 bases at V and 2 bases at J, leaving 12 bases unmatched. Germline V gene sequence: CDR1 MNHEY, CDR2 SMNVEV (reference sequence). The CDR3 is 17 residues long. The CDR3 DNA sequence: TGTGCCAGCAGTCGCCTGGAGGTAGCGGGGGGCCCCTACGAGCAGTACTTC. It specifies CASSRLEVAGGPYEQYF.

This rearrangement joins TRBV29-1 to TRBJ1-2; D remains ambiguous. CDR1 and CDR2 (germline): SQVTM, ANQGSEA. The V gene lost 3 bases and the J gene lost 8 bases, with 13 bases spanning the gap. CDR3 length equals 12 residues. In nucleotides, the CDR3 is TGCAGCGTTGATCCCCTTGCCAGGGGCTACACCTTC. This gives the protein CSVDPLARGYTF.

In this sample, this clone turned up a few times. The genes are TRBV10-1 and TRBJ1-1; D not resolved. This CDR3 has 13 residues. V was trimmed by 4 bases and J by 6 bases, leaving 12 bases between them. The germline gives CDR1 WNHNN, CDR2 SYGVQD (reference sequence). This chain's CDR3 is CASSGPTLAEAFF. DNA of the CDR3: TGCGCCAGCAGTGGCCCGACGTTGGCTGAAGCTTTCTTT.

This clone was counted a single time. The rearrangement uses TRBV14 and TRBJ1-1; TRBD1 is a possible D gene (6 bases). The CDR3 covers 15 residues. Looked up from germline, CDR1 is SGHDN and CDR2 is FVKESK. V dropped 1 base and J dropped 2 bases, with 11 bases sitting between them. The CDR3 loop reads CASSQGTDKNTEAFF. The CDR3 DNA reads TGTGCCAGCAGCCAAGGGACAGATAAAAACACTGAAGCTTTCTTT.